This T cell receptor (beta chain) originates from a study of blood T cell repertoires in COVID-19. At the level of the study: Acute and convalescent COVID-19 specimens originated in the United States, Italy and Spain.

This CDR3 region has 12 residues. With V trimmed by 3 bases and J by 12 bases, 7 bases remained unmatched. The germline CDR1 and CDR2 sequences are KGHSH and LQKENI. Profiled with immunoSEQ multiplex PCR; TCRdb holds only in-frame clones, not every one. The sample lists some 160,000 clones, around nine tenths occurring once. The chain joins TRBV18 to TRBJ2-5; the match to TRBD1 covers 7 bases. The receptor was derived from a woman older than 75 with COVID-19, enrolled during active disease. Sequencing input: peripheral blood. CDR3 nucleotides: TGTGCCAGCTCACCGAACGGACAGGAGGAGTACTTC. It encodes CASSPNGQEEYF.